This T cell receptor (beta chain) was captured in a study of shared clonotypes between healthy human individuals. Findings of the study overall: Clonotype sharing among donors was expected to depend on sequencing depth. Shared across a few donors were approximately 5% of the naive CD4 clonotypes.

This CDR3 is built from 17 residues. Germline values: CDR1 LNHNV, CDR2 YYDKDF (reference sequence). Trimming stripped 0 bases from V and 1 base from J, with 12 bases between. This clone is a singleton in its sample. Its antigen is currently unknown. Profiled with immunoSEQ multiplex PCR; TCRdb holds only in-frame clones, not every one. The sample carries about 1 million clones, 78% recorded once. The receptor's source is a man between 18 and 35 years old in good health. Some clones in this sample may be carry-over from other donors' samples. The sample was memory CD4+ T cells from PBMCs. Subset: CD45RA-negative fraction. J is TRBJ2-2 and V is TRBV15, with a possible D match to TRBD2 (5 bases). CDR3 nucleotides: TGTGCCACCAGCAGAGATAGTACTAGTTGGAACACCGGGGAGCTGTTTTTT. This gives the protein CATSRDSTSWNTGELFF.